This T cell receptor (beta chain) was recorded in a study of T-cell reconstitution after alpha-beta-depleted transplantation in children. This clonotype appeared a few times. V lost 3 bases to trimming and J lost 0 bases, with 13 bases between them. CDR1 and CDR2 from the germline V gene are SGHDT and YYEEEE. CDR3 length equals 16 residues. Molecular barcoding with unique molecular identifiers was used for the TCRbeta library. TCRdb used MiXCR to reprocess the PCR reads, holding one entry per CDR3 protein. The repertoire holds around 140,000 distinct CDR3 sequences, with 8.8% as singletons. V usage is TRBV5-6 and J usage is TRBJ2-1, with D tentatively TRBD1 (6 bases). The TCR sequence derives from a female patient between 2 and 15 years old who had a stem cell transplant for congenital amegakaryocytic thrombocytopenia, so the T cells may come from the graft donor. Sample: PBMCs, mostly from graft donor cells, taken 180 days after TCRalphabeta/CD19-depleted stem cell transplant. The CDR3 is CASSWLRTASYNEQFF. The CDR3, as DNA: TGTGCCAGCAGCTGGCTCCGGACAGCCTCCTACAATGAGCAGTTCTTC.